Below, 18 T cell receptor beta chains from the same sample are listed, as sequenced in a study of CD8 T cells in ankylosing spondylitis. Their antigen targets remain unknown. Points from the study as a whole: Among TCR beta sequences, a motif of roughly 8 highly homologous variants appeared characteristic of ankylosing spondylitis blood.

A single record per CDR3 protein comes from TCRdb applying MiXCR to the 5' RACE reads. The data show hundreds of thousands of distinct CDR3 sequences, 25% to 30% seen once. The sample comprised blood, either unsorted or a sorted T cell fraction (not recorded which). The receptors here all came from a male donor with ankylosing spondylitis.

V and J are TRBV20-1 and TRBJ2-1; TRBD2 agrees at 8 bases. This CDR3 region has 12 residues. The V and J ends lost 5 bases and 14 bases, in that order; junction bases with no gene match: 11. Per germline, CDR1 DFQATT and CDR2 SNEGSKA (reference sequence). CDR3 amino acids: CSARTSGRVEFF. The CDR3 DNA reads TGCAGTGCTCGTACTAGCGGACGAGTGGAGTTCTTC.

The gene calls are TRBV5-1 and TRBJ2-2; 9 bases are shared with TRBD2. After removal of 2 bases from V and 6 bases from J, the junction contained 8 bases not matched to a gene. Looked up from germline, CDR1 is SGHRS and CDR2 is YFSETQ. The CDR3 covers 16 residues. CDR3: CASSFISAGGAGELFF. For the CDR3, the DNA is TGCGCCAGCAGCTTTATATCGGCGGGAGGGGCCGGGGAGCTGTTTTTT. Looking up the rest from reference TRBV5-1 and TRBJ2-2 gives the full variable domain: KAGVTQTPRYLIKTRGQQVTLSCSPISGHRSVSWYQQTPGQGLQFLFEYFSETQRNKGNFPGRFSGRQFSNSRSEMNVSTLELGDSALYLCASSFISAGGAGELFFGEGSRLTVL.

The rearrangement joins TRBV24-1 to TRBJ2-3; D unresolved. The ends were cut back, 5 bases at V and 5 bases at J, with 4 bases in the middle. Germline V gives CDR1 KGHDR, CDR2 SFDVKD. This CDR3 comprises 11 residues. This CDR3 reads CATSGGDTQYF. The DNA for the CDR3 is TGTGCCACCAGTGGGGGAGATACGCAGTATTTT.

The chain links TRBV3-1 to TRBJ1-5, with TRBD1 matching 8 bases. Germline V gene lookup returns CDR1 LGHDT and CDR2 YNNKEL (reference sequence). The CDR3 loop spans 14 amino acids. The V and J ends lost 3 bases and 7 bases, in that order; junction bases with no gene match: 5. CDR3 bases: TGTGCCAGCAGCCAGTCAGGGGGCAGGCAGCCCCAGCATTTT. Protein product: CASSQSGGRQPQHF.

This chain joins TRBV29-1 and TRBJ2-1, with D uncertain. Germline V gives CDR1 SQVTM, CDR2 ANQGSEA. The CDR3 is 13 amino acids. With 4 bases removed from V and 4 bases from J, the gap between germline ends came to 11 bases. The CDR3: CSVAPRPYNEQFF. CDR3 nucleotides: TGCAGCGTTGCCCCCCGTCCTTACAATGAGCAGTTCTTC.

This clonotype has a count of ten or more. V gene TRBV25-1 combines with J gene TRBJ1-2; D is undetermined. The CDR3 is 12 amino acids. Trimming cost V 2 bases and J 4 bases, with 5 bases left between them. Germline lookup yields CDR1 MGHDK and CDR2 SYGVNS. CDR3 coding DNA: TGTGCCAGCAGTGAAAACAGCTATGGCTACACCTTC. It specifies CASSENSYGYTF.

The table lists this clonotype with a few counts. The chain uses TRBV20-1 and TRBJ1-2; 7 bases agree with TRBD1. CDR1 is DFQATT, CDR2 SNEGSKA, per germline (reference sequence). J lost 7 bases, V lost 5 bases, and 7 bases had no gene match. This CDR3 has 12 residues. CDR3 in amino acids: CSALKGAVGYTF. The CDR3 DNA sequence: TGCAGTGCTTTAAAGGGGGCCGTTGGCTACACCTTC.

The chain carries TRBV20-1 and TRBJ2-5, with D possibly TRBD2 on 5 matching bases. V was trimmed by 3 bases and J by 4 bases, leaving 12 bases between them. The CDR3 has 13 residues. Germline CDR1 and CDR2: DFQATT and SNEGSKA (reference sequence). The CDR3 region has the DNA TGCAGTGCTAGGGCCAGGCGGGTAGAGACCCAGTACTTC. Translating it yields CSARARRVETQYF.

The chain carries TRBV20-1 and TRBJ2-1; TRBD2 agrees at 10 bases. The CDR3 consists of 16 residues. J was trimmed by 7 bases and V by 2 bases; bases with no gene match: 11. CDR1 is DFQATT, CDR2 SNEGSKA, per germline (reference sequence). CDR3 residues: CSARIALAGVGNEQFF. The CDR3 nucleotides read TGCAGTGCTAGAATCGCTCTAGCGGGAGTAGGTAATGAGCAGTTCTTC.

V is TRBV12-3 or TRBV12-4 and J is TRBJ1-4; D might be TRBD1 (5 bases). The CDR3 is made up of 12 amino acids. The ends were cut back, 5 bases at V and 13 bases at J, with 14 bases in the middle. The CDR3 sequence is CASSGLSGGLFF. The CDR3 coding sequence is TGTGCCAGCAGTGGCCTTTCGGGGGGACTGTTTTTT.

The chain is built from TRBV20-1 and TRBJ2-5, with 10 bases identical to TRBD1. Germline lookup yields CDR1 DFQATT and CDR2 SNEGSKA (reference sequence). The V and J ends lost 5 bases and 6 bases, in that order; junction bases with no gene match: 6. CDR3 length: 13 residues. The CDR3 reads CSAGDRGPKTQYF. In DNA, the CDR3 is TGCAGTGCTGGCGACAGGGGGCCGAAGACCCAGTACTTC.

This clonotype was picked up a small number of times. The chain is built from TRBV5-1 and TRBJ2-3; D is perhaps TRBD2 (5 bases). V was clipped by 4 bases and J by 0 bases, with 12 bases between them. Germline CDR1 reads SGHRS; CDR2 reads YFSETQ. The CDR3 length is 15 residues. DNA for the CDR3: TGCGCCAGCAGCGAGGGCCATTATAGCACAGATACGCAGTATTTT. This sequence encodes CASSEGHYSTDTQYF.

This clonotype showed up just a few times. The chain couples TRBV6-1 to TRBJ2-5, with 8 positions matching TRBD1. Unmatched junction bases numbered 11, after V lost 6 bases and J lost 5 bases. This CDR3 is 15 amino acids long. Germline V gene data show CDR1 as MNHNS and CDR2 as SASEGT. The CDR3 bases are TGTGCCAGCAGCCCGTGGACAGGGTTAGGCGAGACCCAGTACTTC. Its protein is CASSPWTGLGETQYF.

This clonotype was detected only a few times. The chain employs TRBV3-1 and TRBJ2-1, with 8 positions matching TRBD2. The J segment lost 10 bases and the V segment lost 8 bases, leaving 16 bases of the junction unmatched. The CDR3 runs to 15 residues. Germline CDR1 is LGHDT and CDR2 is YNNKEL (reference sequence). CDR3 amino acids: CASVTGAGGREEQFF. The CDR3 DNA follows: TGTGCCAGCGTCACGGGGGCGGGAGGAAGGGAGGAGCAGTTCTTC.

The genes are TRBV4-1 and TRBJ1-2; TRBD1 matches at 7 bases. Germline values: CDR1 MGHRA, CDR2 YSYEKL. This CDR3 is built from 17 residues. V shed 0 bases and J 4 bases; nucleotides not matched to a gene: 11. The CDR3 loop is CASSQEEPGQRFYGYTF. CDR3 coding DNA: TGCGCCAGCAGCCAAGAGGAACCGGGACAGCGATTCTATGGCTACACCTTC.

This clonotype showed up just a few times. V and J are TRBV20-1 and TRBJ2-7; TRBD1 aligns across 8 bases. With V trimmed by 6 bases and J by 0 bases, 7 bases remained unmatched. Germline V gives CDR1 DFQATT, CDR2 SNEGSKA (reference sequence). The CDR3 spans 14 residues. The CDR3 reads CSAPGDRLSYEQYF. CDR3 nucleotides: TGCAGTGCGCCCGGGGACAGGCTCTCCTACGAGCAGTACTTC.

This clonotype occurred a few times. This rearrangement joins TRBV20-1 to TRBJ1-2; a possible D gene is TRBD1 (5 bases). V was cut by 3 bases and J by 3 bases, with 11 bases left in between. There are 13 residues in the CDR3. The V gene's germline CDR1 is DFQATT and CDR2 SNEGSKA (reference sequence). CDR3 DNA: TGCAGTGCTAGGGAGGGGTATGACTATGGCTACACCTTC. Translated: CSAREGYDYGYTF.

This clonotype turned up a few times. The chain joins TRBV20-1 to TRBJ1-2, with a weak D call TRBD1 (5 bases). The ends were cut back, 3 bases at V and 6 bases at J, with 11 bases in the middle. The germline gives CDR1 DFQATT, CDR2 SNEGSKA (reference sequence). The CDR3 totals 12 residues. The CDR3 bases are TGCAGTGCTAGCCAGGGTGAAAATGGCTACACCTTC. Protein sequence: CSASQGENGYTF.